The 5 T cell receptor beta chains reported below all come from one sample, sequenced in a study of blood T cells in healthy people across ages. A sample-barcoded 5' primer and a J-beta primer mix were used in a second PCR of roughly 7 to 12 cycles. TCRdb analysed the 5' RACE reads with MiXCR anew, one entry per CDR3 protein. This table has 1.5 million to 2 million distinct CDR3 sequences, around 40% appearing once. The source material was blood. The source is a human donor in good health.

V usage is TRBV7-9 and J usage is TRBJ2-1, with 8 bases lining up with TRBD1. The CDR3 totals 15 residues. The trim removed 4 bases at V and 6 bases at J, leaving 8 bases unmatched. CDR1 and CDR2 (germline): SEHNR, FQNEAQ (reference sequence). The CDR3 region is CASSSGTGEFNEQFF. The CDR3 coding sequence is TGTGCCAGCAGCTCCGGGACAGGAGAATTCAATGAGCAGTTCTTC.

The chain is built from TRBV7-2 and TRBJ1-2; no reliable D call. Germline CDR1 is SGHTA and CDR2 is FQGNSA. V was pared by 2 bases and J by 8 bases, with 15 bases between. There are 14 residues in the CDR3. The CDR3 here is CASSLPDSGGGYTF. CDR3 in DNA: TGTGCCAGCAGCTTACCCGACTCCGGAGGGGGCTACACCTTC.

This clonotype turned up a few times. The rearrangement uses TRBV4-2 and TRBJ1-5; 10 positions agree with TRBD1. After removal of 1 base from V and 6 bases from J, the junction contained 6 bases not matched to a gene. Per germline, CDR1 LGHNA and CDR2 YNFKEQ. The CDR3 sequence is 16 residues long. This chain's CDR3 is CASSQGDRGFGQPQHF. CDR3 nucleotides: TGTGCCAGCAGCCAAGGGGACAGGGGTTTTGGTCAGCCCCAGCATTTT.

The CDR3 loop is CASSLAGTAIEAFF. The CDR3 DNA follows: TGTGCCAGCAGCTTAGCCGGGACAGCGATAGAAGCTTTCTTT. The V call is TRBV7-2, the J call TRBJ1-1, with 7 bases aligning to TRBD1. V trimming: 0 bases; J trimming: 8 bases; junction bases outside the gene matches: 6. Germline V gives CDR1 SGHTA, CDR2 FQGNSA. The CDR3 spans 14 residues.

This clonotype came up a few times. This chain connects TRBV5-1 to TRBJ2-7, with D tentatively TRBD2 (5 bases). The CDR3 totals 15 residues. Deletions cut 2 bases from V and 3 bases from J, with 15 bases between. Germline CDR1 reads SGHRS; CDR2 reads YFSETQ. In DNA, the CDR3 is TGCGCCAGCAGCTTCGCCCAGGCCGGGAACTACGAGCAGTACTTC. Protein sequence: CASSFAQAGNYEQYF.